The 21 T cell receptor beta chains below were found in one sample sequenced in a study of blood T cell repertoires in COVID-19. Here immunoSEQ multiplex PCR was the method, and the copy in TCRdb shows in-frame clones only, minus some. The sample carries 250,000 or so clones, over 75% recorded once. Sequenced: PBMCs or T cells enriched from blood (not recorded which). The receptors were gathered from a middle-aged woman who had been exposed to COVID-19.

This clone appeared a few times. The V gene is TRBV7-3, the J gene TRBJ2-1; 9 bases align to TRBD2. Per the germline V gene, CDR1 is SGHTA and CDR2 is FQGTGA. This CDR3 is built from 16 residues. The V and J ends lost 1 base and 7 bases, in that order; junction bases with no gene match: 8. The chain's CDR3 is CASSLSGGRAANEQFF. For the CDR3, the DNA is TGTGCCAGCAGCTTAAGTGGCGGGAGGGCCGCTAATGAGCAGTTCTTC. Based on the CDR3 plus reference TRBV7-3 and TRBJ2-1, the full variable domain is GAGVSQTPSNKVTEKGKYVELRCDPISGHTALYWYRQSLGQGPEFLIYFQGTGAADDSGLPNDRFFAVRPEGSVSTLKIQRTERGDSAVYLCASSLSGGRAANEQFFGPGTRLTVL.

The rearrangement links TRBV2 to TRBJ2-3; 9 positions agree with TRBD2. The junction had 10 bases not matched to a gene; V was cut back by 3 bases and J by 9 bases. The germline CDR1 and CDR2 sequences are SNHLY and FYNNEI. The CDR3 spans 15 residues. CDR3: CASSDIAGVLKTQYF. In DNA, the CDR3 is TGTGCCAGCAGTGACATAGCGGGAGTATTGAAAACGCAGTATTTT.

The chain uses TRBV7-2 and TRBJ1-4; TRBD1 agrees at 8 bases. This CDR3 spans 15 amino acids. The J segment lost 8 bases and the V segment lost 8 bases, leaving 13 bases of the junction unmatched. Germline assignment: CDR1 SGHTA and CDR2 FQGNSA. CDR3 in amino acids: CASQPSGGAREKLFF. For the CDR3, the DNA is TGTGCCAGCCAACCGTCAGGGGGCGCAAGAGAAAAACTGTTTTTT.

The chain couples TRBV18 to TRBJ1-1, with D tentatively TRBD1 (6 bases). V lost 4 bases and J lost 5, with 17 bases in between. The CDR3 is made up of 15 amino acids. Germline loops: CDR1 KGHSH, CDR2 LQKENI. CDR3 DNA sequence: TGTGCCAGCTCACGACAACAGGGAGTAAATACTGAAGCTTTCTTT. This encodes CASSRQQGVNTEAFF.

The chain employs TRBV3-1 (or the pseudogene TRBV3-2) and TRBJ2-1; 8 bases agree with TRBD1. The junction had 11 bases not matched to a gene; V was cut back by 1 base and J by 3 bases. CDR1 LGHDT and CDR2 YNNKEL come from the germline V gene (reference sequence). This CDR3 has 18 residues. CDR3 nucleotides: TGTGCCAGCAGCCAAGGGACAGGGTGGGCAGATGTCTACAATGAGCAGTTCTTC. As protein: CASSQGTGWADVYNEQFF.

This rearrangement joins TRBV11-2 to TRBJ1-4; TRBD1 might be the D (5 bases). The germline V and J ends were trimmed by 1 base and 8 bases, with 14 bases remaining between them. CDR3 length: 15 residues. Germline CDR1 is SGHAT and CDR2 is FQNNGV. The DNA for the CDR3 is TGTGCCAGCAGCTTAGTCTGGGGGGGAGTAGAAAAACTGTTTTTT. Its protein is CASSLVWGGVEKLFF.

This clone was seen a handful of times. The chain combines TRBV7-9 with TRBJ1-4, with 7 bases that match TRBD1. The CDR3 has 16 amino acids. Germline CDR1 SEHNR, CDR2 FQNEAQ (reference sequence). Trimming removed 4 bases from V and 1 base from J; junction bases left unmatched: 6. CDR3 region: CASSWRQGKTNEKLFF. CDR3 DNA sequence: TGTGCCAGCAGCTGGAGACAGGGTAAAACTAATGAAAAACTGTTTTTT. The full variable domain, completed using reference TRBV7-9 and TRBJ1-4, is DTGVSQNPRHKITKRGQNVTFRCDPISEHNRLYWYRQTLGQGPEFLTYFQNEAQLEKSRLLSDRFSAERPKGSFSTLEIQRTEQGDSAMYLCASSWRQGKTNEKLFFGSGTQLSVL.

The chain has TRBV7-9 and TRBJ1-2, with 7 bases that match TRBD1. This CDR3 is 13 amino acids long. V gave up 5 bases and J gave up 4 bases; unmatched junction bases: 4. CDR1 SEHNR and CDR2 FQNEAQ come from the germline V gene (reference sequence). CDR3 region: CASSTTGAYGYTF. CDR3 DNA sequence: TGTGCCAGCAGCACTACAGGGGCCTATGGCTACACCTTC.

The gene calls are TRBV12-3 or TRBV12-4 and TRBJ2-7, with a possible D match to TRBD2 (6 bases). The CDR3 runs to 13 residues. The V and J ends lost 7 bases and 4 bases respectively, with 14 bases between them. The CDR3, as DNA: TGTGCCAGCACGGAGGGCCGGGGGTACGAGCAGTACTTC. Its translation: CASTEGRGYEQYF.

To note about this clone: Compared with germline, one end of the junction differs, possibly owing to a read error. This chain joins TRBV5-1 and TRBJ2-3; 10 positions agree with TRBD2. Germline V gene sequence: CDR1 SGHRS, CDR2 YFSETQ. The CDR3 is made up of 15 amino acids. The CDR3 DNA sequence: TGTGCCAGCAGCCCGCTAGCGGGAGTTTCTGATACGCAGTATTTT. Protein: CASSPLAGVSDTQYF.

The CDR3 loop is CASSDGTGGEKLFF. CDR3 nucleotides: TGTGCCAGCAGCGACGGGACAGGGGGCGAAAAACTGTTTTTT. The J gene is TRBJ1-4, the V gene TRBV9; TRBD1 matches 12 bases. Germline-derived CDR1 and CDR2 are SGDLS and YYNGEE. This CDR3 is 14 amino acids long. With V trimmed by 3 bases and J by 8 bases, 2 bases remained unmatched.

The chain couples TRBV6-2 or TRBV6-3 to TRBJ2-5; TRBD2 matches at 10 bases. V dropped 6 bases and J dropped 5; count of bases not matched to a gene: 6. Germline CDR1 reads MNHEY; CDR2 reads SVGEGT. The length of the CDR3 is 14 residues. CDR3 nucleotide sequence: TGTGCCAGCAGCCCCCTAGCGGGGGATGAGACCCAGTACTTC. Its protein product is CASSPLAGDETQYF.

The rearrangement links TRBV28 to TRBJ2-7, with 9 bases aligning to TRBD1. This CDR3 has 14 amino acids. V lost 7 bases and J lost 2; bases outside the gene matches: 6. CDR1 and CDR2 from the germline V gene are MDHEN and SYDVKM. The CDR3 loop is CASTRQGDTYEQYV. In nucleotides, the CDR3 is TGTGCCAGCACCAGACAGGGGGATACCTACGAGCAGTACGTC.

The rearrangement joins TRBV5-6 to TRBJ1-3; 7 nucleotides line up with TRBD1. CDR3 size: 14 residues. From germline, CDR1 is SGHDT and CDR2 YYEEEE. V shed 4 bases, J shed 6 bases, and the junction held 7 bases outside the gene matches. The CDR3 loop reads CASSPQGTPNTIYF. CDR3 nucleotides: TGTGCCAGCAGCCCACAGGGGACGCCAAACACCATATATTTT.

The chain combines TRBV4-3 with TRBJ1-2, with TRBD1 matching 12 bases. Germline-derived CDR1 and CDR2 are LGHNA and YSLEER. Trimming removed 4 bases from V and 3 bases from J; junction bases left unmatched: 6. The CDR3 covers 16 residues. The CDR3 here is CASSPEGDRGHYGYTF. DNA for the CDR3: TGCGCCAGCAGCCCCGAGGGGGACAGGGGGCACTATGGCTACACCTTC.

This clone occurred once. This chain joins TRBV7-2 and TRBJ1-4; D is undetermined. V was pared by 5 bases and J by 4 bases, with 17 bases between. The CDR3 loop spans 16 amino acids. Germline values: CDR1 SGHTA, CDR2 FQGNSA. CDR3 nucleotides: TGTGCCAGCAGCCTAGGTCGGGCGGACTTTAATGAAAAACTGTTTTTT. Translation gives CASSLGRADFNEKLFF.

Only a few counts were recorded for this clone. The chain combines TRBV21-1 with TRBJ2-1; TRBD2 was called by the table and not checked on the DNA. TRBV21-1 is marked as a pseudogene. The CDR3 totals 14 residues. CDR3 sequence reads: CASSKREPGFEQFF. The CDR3 nucleotides read TGTGCCAGCAGCAAGCGGGAGCCGGGATTTGAGCAGTTCTTC.

This clone was observed at least ten times. The chain links TRBV7-9 to TRBJ1-4; unclear D gene. The CDR3 covers 15 residues. The germline V gene has CDR1 SEHNR and CDR2 FQNEAQ (reference sequence). The V gene lost 1 base and the J gene lost 3 bases, with 9 bases spanning the gap. The CDR3 is CASSLVQAPNEKLFF. The CDR3 coding sequence is TGTGCCAGCAGCTTAGTCCAGGCCCCTAATGAAAAACTGTTTTTT.

This clone has only one observation. The chain recombines TRBV5-5 with TRBJ2-7, with a tentative D call TRBD1 (6 bases). V was shortened by 0 bases and J by 4 bases, with 20 bases between the two germline ends. There are 17 residues in the CDR3. Germline V gives CDR1 SGHKS, CDR2 YYEKEE (reference sequence). CDR3 DNA sequence: TGTGCCAGCAGCTTGGACAGGGTGTGGGTGAGTGGGTACGAGCAGTACTTC. This encodes CASSLDRVWVSGYEQYF.

This sequence joins TRBV7-9 and TRBJ1-1; 7 nucleotides agree with TRBD1. Unmatched junction bases numbered 9, after V lost 6 bases and J lost 5 bases. The germline V gene has CDR1 SEHNR and CDR2 FQNEAQ (reference sequence). This CDR3 spans 14 amino acids. The CDR3 here is CASSERGLGTEAFF. CDR3 DNA sequence: TGTGCCAGCAGTGAAAGGGGGCTGGGGACTGAAGCTTTCTTT.

The chain recombines TRBV15 with TRBJ1-5; D is perhaps TRBD1 (6 bases). The CDR3 extends over 15 amino acids. CDR1 is LNHNV and CDR2 is YYDKDF in the germline V gene (reference sequence). V was cut by 3 bases and J by 4 bases, with 13 bases left in between. The CDR3 here is CATSSHGQINQPQHF. Here the CDR3 DNA reads TGTGCCACCAGCAGTCACGGACAGATAAATCAGCCCCAGCATTTT. Using reference TRBV15 and TRBJ1-5 for the parts outside the CDR3, the full variable domain is DAMVIQNPRYQVTQFGKPVTLSCSQTLNHNVMYWYQQKSSQAPKLLFHYYDKDFNNEADTPDNFQSRRPNTSFCFLDIRSPGLGDTAMYLCATSSHGQINQPQHFGDGTRLSIL.